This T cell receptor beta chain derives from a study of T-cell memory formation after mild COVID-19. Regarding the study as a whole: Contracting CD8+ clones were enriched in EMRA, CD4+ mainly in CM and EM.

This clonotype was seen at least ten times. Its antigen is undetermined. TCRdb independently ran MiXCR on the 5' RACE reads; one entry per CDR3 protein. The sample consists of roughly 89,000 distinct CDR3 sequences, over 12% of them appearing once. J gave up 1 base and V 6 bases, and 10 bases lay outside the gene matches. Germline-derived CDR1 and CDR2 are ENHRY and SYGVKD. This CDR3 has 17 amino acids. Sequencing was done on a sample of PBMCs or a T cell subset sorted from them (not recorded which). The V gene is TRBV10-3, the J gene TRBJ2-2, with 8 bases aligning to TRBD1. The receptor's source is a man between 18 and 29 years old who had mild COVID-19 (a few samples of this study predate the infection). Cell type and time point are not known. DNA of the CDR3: TGTGCCATCAGCCCGGGACAGGTATATCGGAACACCGGGGAGCTGTTTTTT. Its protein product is CAISPGQVYRNTGELFF.